Below are 23 T cell receptor beta chains sequenced from a single sample in a study of CD8 T cells in Susac syndrome. Random hexamers were used to reverse transcribe the RNA input (about 0.45 to 1 ug). TCRdb reprocessed the immunoSEQ multiplex PCR reads via MiXCR and lists one record per CDR3 protein. The sample records around 140,000 distinct CDR3 sequences, approximately 96% being singletons. What was sequenced was CD4+ T cells from PBMCs. These receptors were obtained from a human donor with multiple sclerosis.

The chain uses TRBV12-3 or TRBV12-4 and TRBJ1-6, with D possibly TRBD1 on 6 matching bases. This CDR3 is 17 amino acids long. The V end was cut by 6 bases, the J end by 0 bases, with 15 bases between. The CDR3: CASRNLKQGSYNSPLHF. CDR3 in DNA: TGTGCCAGCAGAAACCTCAAACAGGGCTCCTATAATTCACCCCTCCACTTT.

The rearrangement uses TRBV3-1 and TRBJ1-5; D is perhaps TRBD1 (5 bases). Germline CDR1 LGHDT, CDR2 YNNKEL (reference sequence). V shed 0 bases and J shed 0 bases, with 12 bases lying between them. The CDR3 has 17 amino acids. The CDR3 region is CASSQDRGGYSNQPQHF. The CDR3 nucleotides read TGTGCCAGCAGCCAAGACCGGGGCGGCTATAGCAATCAGCCCCAGCATTTT. Complete variable domain (other parts from reference TRBV3-1 and TRBJ1-5): DTAVSQTPKYLVTQMGNDKSIKCEQNLGHDTMYWYKQDSKKFLKIMFSYNNKELIINETVPNRFSPKSPDKAHLNLHINSLELGDSAVYFCASSQDRGGYSNQPQHFGDGTRLSIL.

The chain has TRBV5-1 and TRBJ2-3, with a possible D match to TRBD1 (5 bases). The CDR3 is 11 amino acids. V was shortened by 7 bases and J by 8 bases, with 11 bases between the two germline ends. Germline V gives CDR1 SGHRS, CDR2 YFSETQ. The CDR3 sequence: CASHARGTQYF. For the CDR3, the DNA is TGCGCCAGCCACGCAAGGGGTACGCAGTATTTT.

The chain uses TRBV3-1 and TRBJ1-1, with D perhaps TRBD1 (6 bases). V lost 3 bases to trimming and J lost 6 bases, with 8 bases between them. Germline V gene data show CDR1 as LGHDT and CDR2 as YNNKEL (reference sequence). The CDR3 runs 12 residues. The CDR3: CASSQGAPEAFF. CDR3 DNA sequence: TGTGCCAGCAGCCAGGGGGCTCCTGAAGCTTTCTTT. Drawing the rest from reference TRBV3-1 and TRBJ1-1, the complete variable domain is DTAVSQTPKYLVTQMGNDKSIKCEQNLGHDTMYWYKQDSKKFLKIMFSYNNKELIINETVPNRFSPKSPDKAHLNLHINSLELGDSAVYFCASSQGAPEAFFGQGTRLTVV.

This clonotype appeared once. This chain uses TRBV6-2 or TRBV6-3 with TRBJ2-5; 7 bases fit TRBD2. The V gene's germline CDR1 is MNHEY and CDR2 SVGEGT. V trimming: 4 bases; J trimming: 4 bases; junction bases outside the gene matches: 9. The length of the CDR3 is 15 residues. The CDR3 bases are TGTGCCAGCAGTTTTACCGGACTAGATCGAGAGACCCAGTACTTC. As protein: CASSFTGLDRETQYF.

The chain recombines TRBV5-1 with TRBJ2-2; either TRBD1 or TRBD2 may fit D (5 bases each). The CDR3 extends over 16 amino acids. The V end was cut by 4 bases, the J end by 0 bases, with 13 bases between. Per germline, CDR1 SGHRS and CDR2 YFSETQ. As DNA, the CDR3 is TGCGCCAGCAGCACCCTGGGACCGTCGAACACCGGGGAGCTGTTTTTT. It encodes CASSTLGPSNTGELFF.

This chain connects TRBV12-3 or TRBV12-4 to TRBJ1-5; 9 positions agree with TRBD1. V shed 7 bases and J 7 bases; nucleotides not matched to a gene: 14. CDR3 length: 16 residues. The CDR3 loop reads CASILGGQGGRQPQHF. As DNA, the CDR3 is TGTGCCAGCATCCTTGGGGGACAGGGCGGTCGACAGCCCCAGCATTTT.

The rearrangement uses TRBV5-1 and TRBJ2-3, with D unresolved. With 4 bases removed from V and 2 bases from J, the gap between germline ends came to 11 bases. The CDR3 contains 14 residues. In germline, CDR1 is SGHRS, CDR2 YFSETQ. As DNA, the CDR3 is TGCGCCAGCAGCCGCTCACAACTCACAGATACGCAGTATTTT. It translates to CASSRSQLTDTQYF.

This sequence joins TRBV15 and TRBJ1-2, with 8 bases identical to TRBD1. CDR3 length: 14 amino acids. With V trimmed by 5 bases and J by 4 bases, 6 bases remained unmatched. Germline loops: CDR1 LNHNV, CDR2 YYDKDF (reference sequence). The CDR3 region has the DNA TGTGCCACCAGCGGCAGAACAGGGGGCTATGGCTACACCTTC. This sequence encodes CATSGRTGGYGYTF.

A single count supports this clonotype. The V call is TRBV28, the J call TRBJ1-5, with D uncertain. The germline CDR1 and CDR2 sequences are MDHEN and SYDVKM. This CDR3 contains 15 residues. V gave up 3 bases and J gave up 0 bases, with 9 bases separating them. CDR3 loop: CASSFGIYSNQPQHF. DNA of the CDR3: TGTGCCAGCAGTTTCGGTATTTATAGCAATCAGCCCCAGCATTTT. The whole variable domain, filled in from reference TRBV28 and TRBJ1-5, reads DVKVTQSSRYLVKRTGEKVFLECVQDMDHENMFWYRQDPGLGLRLIYFSYDVKMKEKGDIPEGYSVSREKKERFSLILESASTNQTSMYLCASSFGIYSNQPQHFGDGTRLSIL.

The chain recombines TRBV20-1 with TRBJ2-1; D not resolved. Germline loops: CDR1 DFQATT, CDR2 SNEGSKA (reference sequence). V was cut by 0 bases and J by 1 base, with 7 bases left in between. The CDR3 is 14 residues long. The CDR3 DNA sequence: TGCAGTGCTAGAGATCGGCAATCCTACAATGAGCAGTTCTTC. Translation gives CSARDRQSYNEQFF.

This chain uses TRBV2 with TRBJ2-7; D ambiguous. V shed 4 bases and J shed 1 base, with 11 bases lying between them. In germline, CDR1 is SNHLY, CDR2 FYNNEI. CDR3 size: 14 residues. The CDR3 sequence: CASSAEEVSYEQYF. The CDR3 bases are TGTGCCAGCAGTGCTGAGGAAGTGTCCTACGAGCAGTACTTC.

This clonotype was counted once. The rearrangement joins TRBV20-1 to TRBJ1-5; 7 positions match TRBD1. Germline assignment: CDR1 DFQATT and CDR2 SNEGSKA (reference sequence). J lost 6 bases, V lost 3 bases, and 11 bases had no gene match. The CDR3 length is 15 residues. In DNA, the CDR3 is TGCAGTGCTAGTCAGGGCACAGGGGTTGGTCAGCCCCAGCATTTT. Translation gives CSASQGTGVGQPQHF.

The chain couples TRBV29-1 to TRBJ2-5; no firm D call. V lost 7 bases and J lost 1, with 10 bases in between. The length of the CDR3 is 12 residues. CDR1 is SQVTM and CDR2 is ANQGSEA in the germline V gene. The CDR3 nucleotides are TGCAGCGCCGCCCGGATCCAAGAGACCCAGTACTTC. Translated, it gives CSAARIQETQYF. Filled out from reference TRBV29-1 and TRBJ2-5, the complete variable domain reads SAVISQKPSRDICQRGTSLTIQCQVDSQVTMMFWYRQQPGQSLTLIATANQGSEATYESGFVIDKFPISRPNLTFSTLTVSNMSPEDSSIYLCSAARIQETQYFGPGTRLLVL.

The chain's CDR3 is CSARSGTSGSTDTQYF. The CDR3 coding sequence is TGCAGTGCTAGGTCAGGGACTAGCGGAAGCACAGATACGCAGTATTTT. The chain couples TRBV20-1 to TRBJ2-3; 11 nucleotides agree with TRBD2. This CDR3 has 16 residues. J was trimmed by 0 bases and V by 3 bases; bases with no gene match: 5. The V gene's germline CDR1 is DFQATT and CDR2 SNEGSKA (reference sequence).

The chain joins TRBV7-2 to TRBJ2-5, with unresolved D. The length of the CDR3 is 14 residues. V lost 5 bases, J lost 2 bases, and 12 bases lay in between. The germline V gene encodes CDR1 SGHTA and CDR2 FQGNSA. The CDR3 region is CASSARHIQETQYF. CDR3 sequence (DNA): TGTGCCAGCAGCGCCCGACACATTCAAGAGACCCAGTACTTC.

V and J are TRBV7-9 and TRBJ1-1; TRBD1 matches 9 bases. This CDR3 is built from 14 residues. The V segment lost 4 bases and the J segment 3 bases; nucleotides outside the gene matches: 3. Germline CDR1 and CDR2: SEHNR and FQNEAQ (reference sequence). CDR3 region: CASSWGQGYTEAFF. The CDR3 DNA follows: TGTGCCAGCAGCTGGGGACAGGGCTACACTGAAGCTTTCTTT.

The chain uses TRBV24-1 and TRBJ2-1; 10 bases agree with TRBD1. The CDR3 contains 16 residues. The trim removed 6 bases at V and 9 bases at J, leaving 13 bases unmatched. Germline V CDR1 and CDR2: KGHDR, SFDVKD. The CDR3 loop is CATSTKTGTGDSEQFF. CDR3 DNA sequence: TGTGCCACCAGTACAAAGACCGGGACAGGGGATTCTGAGCAGTTCTTC.

The chain's CDR3 is CATSDPSPGGRDEQYF. As DNA, the CDR3 is TGTGCCACCAGTGATCCCTCGCCGGGGGGACGGGACGAGCAGTACTTC. The gene calls are TRBV24-1 and TRBJ2-7; 7 bases align to TRBD2. J was trimmed by 5 bases and V by 3 bases; bases with no gene match: 12. CDR1 is KGHDR and CDR2 is SFDVKD in the germline V gene. The CDR3 length is 16 residues.

The chain carries TRBV12-3 or TRBV12-4 and TRBJ2-4, with D possibly TRBD2 on 5 matching bases. CDR3 size: 12 residues. Trimming removed 2 bases from V and 9 bases from J, with 8 bases in between. CDR3 region: CASSLSGSIQYF. In DNA, the CDR3 is TGTGCCAGCAGTTTATCGGGGAGCATTCAGTACTTC.

This clonotype was seen more than once but under ten times. The J gene is TRBJ2-5, the V gene TRBV29-1; 7 bases fit TRBD1. Unmatched junction bases numbered 8, after V lost 7 bases and J lost 6 bases. This CDR3 is 12 amino acids long. In germline, CDR1 is SQVTM, CDR2 ANQGSEA. The DNA for the CDR3 is TGCAGCGCCGACCCACAGGGGAAGACCCAGTACTTC. Encoded protein: CSADPQGKTQYF.

This chain joins TRBV4-1 and TRBJ1-5, with D possibly TRBD1 on 5 matching bases. The CDR3 is made up of 18 amino acids. The germline V gene encodes CDR1 MGHRA and CDR2 YSYEKL. Between the trimmed V and J ends, which lost 0 bases and 0 bases, there was a span of 15 bases. This CDR3 reads CASSQEPDSPYSNQPQHF. The CDR3 nucleotides are TGCGCCAGCAGCCAAGAACCAGACAGCCCTTATAGCAATCAGCCCCAGCATTTT.

The chain combines TRBV20-1 with TRBJ1-5; TRBD1 is a possible D gene (5 bases). Per the germline V gene, CDR1 is DFQATT and CDR2 is SNEGSKA (reference sequence). This CDR3 comprises 12 residues. V was shortened by 2 bases and J by 10 bases, with 12 bases between the two germline ends. CDR3 loop: CSARSGGSPQHF. The DNA of the CDR3 is TGCAGTGCTAGATCGGGGGGTAGCCCCCAGCATTTT.